This T cell receptor (beta chain) was sequenced for a study of T cell changes during pregnancy in multiple sclerosis. V gave up 5 bases and J gave up 6 bases, with 13 bases separating them. The CDR3 runs 13 residues. The germline CDR1 and CDR2 sequences are SGHTA and FQGNSA. The repertoire was sequenced with immunoSEQ multiplex PCR; TCRdb's copy has only in-frame clones and lacks some. The table shows about 60,000 clones, with over 90% occurring only once. The sequences come from peripheral blood, collected in the first trimester of pregnancy. This chain links TRBV7-2 with TRBJ1-2; D unclear. The source of this sequence is a female donor with multiple sclerosis, enrolled in a pregnancy study. CDR3: CASSPELQDGYTF. CDR3 DNA: TGTGCCAGCAGCCCCGAGCTCCAAGATGGCTACACCTTC.